The sequence of this TCR beta chain was determined in a study of blood T cell repertoires in COVID-19. Study summary: Samples taken during acute and convalescent COVID-19 were collected in the United States, Italy and Spain.

Per the original methods: Amplification from reference gene primers served as the basis for estimated nucleated cell counts. The table came from immunoSEQ multiplex PCR; TCRdb's copy has only in-frame clones and leaves some out. The V and J calls and clone size were taken over from that table, and D and trimming were inferred from the DNA. Of approximately 130,000 clones in the sample, about four fifths were seen once. There are a few counts of this clone. CDR1 is SGHAT, CDR2 FQNNGV, per germline. This CDR3 region has 18 residues. The trim removed 1 base at V and 8 bases at J, leaving 16 bases unmatched.

The V and J genes are TRBV11-2 and TRBJ2-1; 8 nucleotides match TRBD1. This TCR was recovered from a human donor in a cohort sampled during active COVID-19. Sequenced sample: peripheral blood. This chain's CDR3 is CASSLVQGAVVVKYEQFF. In DNA form, the CDR3 reads TGTGCCAGCAGCTTAGTCCAGGGGGCCGTGGTTGTTAAGTATGAGCAGTTCTTC.